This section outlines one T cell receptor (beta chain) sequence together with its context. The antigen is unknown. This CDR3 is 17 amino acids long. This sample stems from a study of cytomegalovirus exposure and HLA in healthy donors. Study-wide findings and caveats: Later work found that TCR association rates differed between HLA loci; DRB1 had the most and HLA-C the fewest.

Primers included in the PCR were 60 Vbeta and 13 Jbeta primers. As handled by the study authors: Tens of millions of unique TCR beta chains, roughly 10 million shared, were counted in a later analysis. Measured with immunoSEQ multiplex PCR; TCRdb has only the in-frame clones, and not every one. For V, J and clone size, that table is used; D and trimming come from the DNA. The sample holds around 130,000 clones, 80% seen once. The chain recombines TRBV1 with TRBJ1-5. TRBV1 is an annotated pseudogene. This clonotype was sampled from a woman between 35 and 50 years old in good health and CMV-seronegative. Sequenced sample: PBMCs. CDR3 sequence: CTSSQEGGARSNQPQHF. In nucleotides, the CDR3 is TGCACCAGCAGCCAAGAAGGAGGGGCTCGTAGCAATCAGCCCCAGCATTTT.